Listed below are T cell receptor beta chains from one sample, sequenced in a study of beta chain features in type 1 diabetes. The protocol was immunoSEQ multiplex PCR, while the TCRdb copy is restricted to in-frame clones and leaves out a portion. The data show around 330,000 clones, with around 10% seen just once and 0.015% held by the top ten. The sample consisted of naive CD4+ T cells from blood. The source is a woman in her twenties or thirties in good health. Each CDR3 is given with its conserved first and last residue. The order of the fields is clone size, V gene, CDR3 length, D gene, J gene, CDR3 protein, CDR3 DNA. A D gene is named only where the DNA matches it firmly. Size is stated for part of the rows, as once, few or many counts, or as a class when the clone is expanded.

-,TRBV10-3,15,-,TRBJ2-5,CAISDGQLYQETQYF,TGTGCCATCAGTGATGGCCAGTTGTACCAAGAGACCCAGTACTTC
few,TRBV6-5,14,-,TRBJ2-5,CASRPPGREETQYF,TGTGCCAGCAGACCACCCGGCAGGGAAGAGACCCAGTACTTC
-,TRBV18,16,-,TRBJ1-2,CASSPPNRATNYGYTF,TGTGCCAGCTCACCACCGAACAGGGCTACTAACTATGGCTACACCTTC
-,TRBV7-3,15,-,TRBJ1-1,CASSLSPGLNTEAFF,TGTGCCAGCAGCTTAAGTCCAGGGCTGAACACTGAAGCTTTCTTT
-,TRBV5-1,15,-,TRBJ2-3,CASSTGTLITDTQYF,TGCGCCAGCAGCACCGGGACTCTTATCACAGATACGCAGTATTTT
-,TRBV5-1,16,TRBD1,TRBJ2-1,CASSLSAGGSYNEQFF,TGCGCCAGCAGCTTGTCGGCAGGGGGCTCATACAATGAGCAGTTCTTC
few,TRBV7-2,14,TRBD1,TRBJ2-3,CASSSGQGFNTQYF,TGTGCCAGCAGCTCGGGACAGGGTTTTAATACGCAGTATTTT
-,TRBV19,12,-,TRBJ1-2,CASSPTTRGYTF,TGTGCCAGTAGTCCCACGACTCGTGGCTACACCTTC
few,TRBV14,14,-,TRBJ1-2,CASSQVAFRGGYTF,TGTGCCAGCAGCCAAGTTGCGTTCCGGGGTGGCTACACCTTC
-,TRBV28,15,-,TRBJ1-1,CASSLWEGMNTEAFF,TGTGCCAGCAGTTTATGGGAGGGGATGAACACTGAAGCTTTCTTT
-,TRBV4-3,16,TRBD2,TRBJ2-1,CASSQEYASGAGEQFF,TGCGCCAGCAGCCAAGAGTATGCTAGCGGGGCTGGTGAGCAGTTCTTC
-,TRBV27,15,-,TRBJ1-4,CASSASGATNEKLFF,TGTGCCAGCAGTGCTTCAGGGGCAACTAATGAAAAACTGTTTTTT
-,TRBV9,16,-,TRBJ2-2,CASSPSWGYSTGELFF,TGTGCCAGCAGCCCCTCTTGGGGCTATAGCACCGGGGAGCTGTTTTTT
-,TRBV9,14,TRBD2,TRBJ2-1,CASSVEASGPEGFF,TGTGCCAGCAGCGTAGAGGCTAGCGGTCCCGAGGGGTTCTTC
-,TRBV28,12,-,TRBJ2-7,CASTDSSYEQYF,TGTGCCAGCACAGACAGCTCCTACGAGCAGTACTTC
-,TRBV18,18,TRBD2,TRBJ2-3,CASSPTRTSGTNTDTQYF,TGTGCCAGCTCACCGACCCGGACTAGCGGGACCAACACAGATACGCAGTATTTT
few,TRBV5-5,17,TRBD2,TRBJ2-1,CASSLFASGRPYNEQFF,TGTGCCAGCAGCTTGTTTGCTAGCGGGAGACCCTACAATGAGCAGTTCTTC
few,TRBV5-1,14,-,TRBJ1-4,CASRRAGQGEKLFF,TGCGCCAGCAGAAGGGCAGGGCAAGGTGAAAAACTGTTTTTT
few,TRBV5-6,15,TRBD1,TRBJ2-2,CASSLVAGGTGELFF,TGTGCCAGCAGCTTGGTGGCAGGGGGCACCGGGGAGCTGTTTTTT
few,TRBV4-3,13,-,TRBJ2-1,CASSLGLASEQFF,TGCGCCAGCAGTTTGGGGCTAGCGAGCGAGCAGTTCTTC
-,TRBV12-5,17,TRBD1,TRBJ2-3,CASGFGTGFTSTDTQYF,TGTGCTAGTGGTTTCGGGACAGGATTTACTAGCACAGATACGCAGTATTTT
few,TRBV6-5,13,TRBD2,TRBJ2-7,CASSGTTNYEQYF,TGTGCCAGCAGCGGGACTACCAACTACGAGCAGTACTTC
-,TRBV28,18,-,TRBJ2-5,CASSSPPGQIPGKETQYF,TGTGCCAGCAGTTCCCCTCCCGGACAGATTCCGGGCAAAGAGACCCAGTACTTC
-,TRBV4-1,13,-,TRBJ1-2,CASSQGQSYGYTF,TGCGCCAGCAGCCAAGGACAGTCCTATGGCTACACCTTC
few,TRBV11-2,15,-,TRBJ1-5,CASSPRASEGGPQHF,TGTGCCAGCAGCCCTCGTGCCAGCGAAGGAGGGCCCCAGCATTTT
-,TRBV27,16,TRBD2,TRBJ2-1,CASTQRGAGGFNEQFF,TGTGCCAGCACCCAGAGAGGAGCGGGAGGCTTTAATGAGCAGTTCTTC
-,TRBV28,15,TRBD1,TRBJ2-7,CASSLDTGTGVFKYF,TGTGCCAGCAGTTTGGACACCGGGACAGGGGTCTTCAAGTACTTC
few,TRBV11-3,15,TRBD2,TRBJ2-7,CASSNGLAGVGEQYF,TGTGCCAGCAGCAATGGACTAGCGGGCGTTGGGGAGCAGTACTTC
-,TRBV6-1,15,TRBD1,TRBJ2-7,CASDGWQGVSYEQYF,TGTGCCAGCGACGGATGGCAGGGGGTTTCCTACGAGCAGTACTTC
-,TRBV19,14,-,TRBJ2-7,CASSMFRDTYEQYF,TGTGCCAGTAGTATGTTTCGGGATACCTACGAGCAGTACTTC
-,TRBV28,13,TRBD1,TRBJ1-2,CASSQTGNYGYTF,TGTGCCAGCAGTCAGACAGGGAACTATGGCTACACCTTC
-,TRBV27,15,TRBD2,TRBJ2-2,CASILPARGAGELFF,TGTGCCAGCATCCTTCCGGCGCGGGGGGCAGGGGAGCTGTTTTTT
-,TRBV9,17,TRBD1,TRBJ2-1,CASSRAGTGATYNEQFF,TGTGCCAGCAGCAGAGCCGGGACAGGGGCTACCTACAATGAGCAGTTCTTC
few,TRBV28,18,TRBD1,TRBJ2-6,CASSLPGTGRSGANVLTF,TGTGCCAGCAGTTTACCCGGGACAGGGAGGTCTGGGGCCAACGTCCTGACTTTC
-,TRBV4-3,20,-,TRBJ2-6,CASSQPPYPGDHSGANVLTF,TGCGCCAGCAGCCAACCCCCCTATCCGGGAGACCACTCTGGGGCCAACGTCCTGACTTTC
-,TRBV4-3,14,-,TRBJ2-1,CASSQDYYDNEQFF,TGCGCCAGCAGCCAAGATTACTATGACAATGAGCAGTTCTTC
-,TRBV11-2,11,-,TRBJ2-5,CASSSRETQYF,TGTGCCAGCAGTTCCCGAGAGACCCAGTACTTC
few,TRBV5-1,14,-,TRBJ1-5,CASSLSGDGQPQHF,TGCGCCAGCAGCCTATCTGGTGATGGTCAGCCCCAGCATTTT
-,TRBV5-1,14,-,TRBJ1-5,CASSEGTRGQPQHF,TGCGCCAGCAGCGAAGGAACAAGGGGTCAGCCCCAGCATTTT
few,TRBV19,13,TRBD1,TRBJ1-5,CASRTTGRQPQHF,TGTGCCAGTAGAACGACAGGGAGGCAGCCCCAGCATTTT
few,TRBV11-2,13,-,TRBJ2-3,CASSLVHTDTQYF,TGTGCCAGCAGCTTAGTCCACACAGATACGCAGTATTTT
few,TRBV4-2,16,TRBD2,TRBJ2-2,CASSQGAGGPTGELFF,TGTGCCAGCAGCCAAGGAGCGGGAGGGCCGACCGGGGAGCTGTTTTTT
-,TRBV25-1,15,-,TRBJ1-5,CASSDSDISNQPQHF,TGTGCCAGCAGTGATTCGGACATCTCCAATCAGCCCCAGCATTTT
-,TRBV5-1,17,-,TRBJ2-1,CASTKMGPGESYNEQFF,TGCGCCAGCACCAAGATGGGTCCGGGGGAGTCCTACAATGAGCAGTTCTTC
few,TRBV21-1,13,-,TRBJ2-7,CASSKLVPTKQYF,TGTGCCAGCAGCAAATTGGTCCCTACGAAGCAGTACTTC
few,TRBV9,16,TRBD1,TRBJ2-1,CASSVEEGTGSYEQFF,TGTGCCAGCAGCGTAGAGGAAGGGACAGGGTCCTATGAGCAGTTCTTC
-,TRBV19,14,TRBD2,TRBJ2-1,CATLAGPIYNEQFF,TGTGCCACTCTAGCGGGACCCATTTACAATGAGCAGTTCTTC
-,TRBV4-3,16,-,TRBJ1-5,CASSQDGWGTDRPQHF,TGCGCCAGCAGCCAAGATGGCTGGGGCACCGATCGTCCCCAGCATTTT
-,TRBV4-3,16,TRBD1,TRBJ1-5,CASSQGTGPSFQPQHF,TGCGCCAGCAGCCAGGGGACAGGGCCCTCTTTTCAGCCCCAGCATTTT